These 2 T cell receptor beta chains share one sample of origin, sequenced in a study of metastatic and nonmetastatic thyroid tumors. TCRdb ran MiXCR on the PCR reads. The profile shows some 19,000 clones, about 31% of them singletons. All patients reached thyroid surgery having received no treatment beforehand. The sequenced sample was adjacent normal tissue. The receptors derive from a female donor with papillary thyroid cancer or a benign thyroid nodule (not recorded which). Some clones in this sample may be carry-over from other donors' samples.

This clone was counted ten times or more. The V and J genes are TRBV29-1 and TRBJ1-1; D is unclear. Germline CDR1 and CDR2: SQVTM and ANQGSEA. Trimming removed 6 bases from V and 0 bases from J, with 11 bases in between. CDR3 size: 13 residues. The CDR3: CSVTAQMNTEAFF. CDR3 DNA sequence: TGCAGCGTAACAGCGCAAATGAACACTGAAGCTTTCTTT.

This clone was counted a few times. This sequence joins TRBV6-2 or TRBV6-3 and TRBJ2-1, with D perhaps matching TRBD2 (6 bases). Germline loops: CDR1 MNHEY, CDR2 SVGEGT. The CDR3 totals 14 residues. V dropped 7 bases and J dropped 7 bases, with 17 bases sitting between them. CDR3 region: CASTIAGPSNEQFF. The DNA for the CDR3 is TGTGCCAGCACTATTGCGGGGCCTTCTAATGAGCAGTTCTTC.